This TCR beta chain was obtained from a study of cytomegalovirus exposure and HLA in healthy donors. Use of 60 Vbeta and 13 Jbeta primers characterized the PCR. Using immunoSEQ multiplex PCR, the repertoire was profiled, and TCRdb retains in-frame clones only, with some absent. The table lists 220,000 or so clones, about 74% of them singletons, with 1.8% in the top ten. The CDR3 contains 13 residues. In germline, CDR1 is SEHNR, CDR2 FQNEAQ (reference sequence). V lost 4 bases to trimming and J lost 8 bases, with 14 bases between them. Sequencing input: PBMCs. The receptor comes from a woman aged 30 to 39 in good health and CMV-seronegative. J is TRBJ1-2 and V is TRBV7-9, with no clear D. The DNA for the CDR3 is TGTGCCAGCAGCTCCCCGGAGTGGCTCGGCTACACCTTC. Residues: CASSSPEWLGYTF.